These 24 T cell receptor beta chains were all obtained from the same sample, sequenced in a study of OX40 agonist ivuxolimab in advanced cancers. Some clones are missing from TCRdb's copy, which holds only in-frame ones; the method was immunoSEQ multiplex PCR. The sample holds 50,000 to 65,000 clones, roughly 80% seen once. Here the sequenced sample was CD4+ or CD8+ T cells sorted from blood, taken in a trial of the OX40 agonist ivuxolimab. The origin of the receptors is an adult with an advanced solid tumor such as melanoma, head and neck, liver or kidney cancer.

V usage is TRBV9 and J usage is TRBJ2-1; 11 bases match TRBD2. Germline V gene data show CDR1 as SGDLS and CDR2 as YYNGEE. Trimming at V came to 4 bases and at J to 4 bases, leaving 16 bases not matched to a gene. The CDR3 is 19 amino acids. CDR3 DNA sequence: TGTGCCAGCAGCCTCGGATTACTAGCGGGAGTAATATCTTACAATGAGCAGTTCTTC. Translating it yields CASSLGLLAGVISYNEQFF.

CDR3 residues: CASSQCAQGEYQPQHF. The CDR3 DNA is TGTGCCAGCAGCCAGTGTGCACAGGGCGAATATCAGCCCCAGCATTTT. V gene TRBV14 combines with J gene TRBJ1-5; D possibly corresponds to TRBD1 (6 bases). The CDR3 has 16 amino acids. V was trimmed by 3 bases and J by 5 bases, leaving 17 bases between them. Per the germline V gene, CDR1 is SGHDN and CDR2 is FVKESK. The full variable domain, in which reference TRBV14 and TRBJ1-5 provide the parts outside the CDR3, is EAGVTQFPSHSVIEKGQTVTLRCDPISGHDNLYWYRRVMGKEIKFLLHFVKESKQDESGMPNNRFLAERTGGTYSTLKVQPAELEDSGVYFCASSQCAQGEYQPQHFGDGTRLSIL.

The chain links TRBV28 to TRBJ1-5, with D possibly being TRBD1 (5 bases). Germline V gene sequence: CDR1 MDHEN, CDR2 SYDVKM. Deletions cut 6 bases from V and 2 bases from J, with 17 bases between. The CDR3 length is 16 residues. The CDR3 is CASSPWIGDGNQPQHF. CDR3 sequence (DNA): TGTGCCAGCAGCCCCTGGATCGGGGACGGCAATCAGCCCCAGCATTTT.

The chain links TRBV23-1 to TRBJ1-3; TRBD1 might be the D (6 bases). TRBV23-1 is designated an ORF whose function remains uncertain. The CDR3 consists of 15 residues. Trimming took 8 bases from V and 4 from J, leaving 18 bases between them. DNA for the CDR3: TGCGCCAGCTCCCGGGACATCAGGTCAGGAAACACCATATATTTT. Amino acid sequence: CASSRDIRSGNTIYF.

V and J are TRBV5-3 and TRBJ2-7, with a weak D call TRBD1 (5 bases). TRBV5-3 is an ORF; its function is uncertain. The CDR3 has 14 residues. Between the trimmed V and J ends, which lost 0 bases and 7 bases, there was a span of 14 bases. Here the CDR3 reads CARSLVGHLREQYF. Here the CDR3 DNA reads TGTGCCAGAAGCTTGGTAGGACACTTAAGGGAGCAGTACTTC.

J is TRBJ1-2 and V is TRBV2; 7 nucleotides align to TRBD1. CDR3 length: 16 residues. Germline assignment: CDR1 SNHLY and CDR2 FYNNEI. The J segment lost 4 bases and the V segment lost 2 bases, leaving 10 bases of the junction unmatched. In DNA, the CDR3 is TGTGCCAGCAGTGAAAGTGAGGGGGCGTTAGGCTATGGCTACACCTTC. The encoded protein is CASSESEGALGYGYTF.

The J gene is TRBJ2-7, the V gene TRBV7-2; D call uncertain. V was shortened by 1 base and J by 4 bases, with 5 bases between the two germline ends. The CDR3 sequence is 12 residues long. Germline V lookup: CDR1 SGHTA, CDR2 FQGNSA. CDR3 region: CASSLVEYEQYF. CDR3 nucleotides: TGTGCCAGCAGCTTAGTGGAGTACGAGCAGTACTTC.

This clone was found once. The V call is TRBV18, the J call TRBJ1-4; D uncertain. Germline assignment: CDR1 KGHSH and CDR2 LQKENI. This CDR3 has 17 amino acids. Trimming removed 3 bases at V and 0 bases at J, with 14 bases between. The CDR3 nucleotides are TGTGCCAGCTCACCGTCGGGCGGACGCGCAACTAATGAAAAACTGTTTTTT. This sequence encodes CASSPSGGRATNEKLFF.

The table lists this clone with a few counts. In DNA form, the CDR3 reads TGTGCCAGCAGTGTAGAGGGTTCTACCTACAATGAGCAGTTCTTC. This gives the protein CASSVEGSTYNEQFF. The V and J genes are TRBV2 and TRBJ2-1; D might be TRBD2 (5 bases). Germline V gene data show CDR1 as SNHLY and CDR2 as FYNNEI. The CDR3 totals 15 residues. V lost 4 bases and J 2 bases, leaving 12 bases between the germline ends.

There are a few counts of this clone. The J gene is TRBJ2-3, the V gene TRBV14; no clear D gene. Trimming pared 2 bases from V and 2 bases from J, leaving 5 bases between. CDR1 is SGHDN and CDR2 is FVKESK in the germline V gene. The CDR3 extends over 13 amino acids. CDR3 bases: TGTGCCAGCAGCCAAACTTACACAGATACGCAGTATTTT. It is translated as CASSQTYTDTQYF.

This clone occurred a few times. CDR3 protein: CASSAGTGDHGYTF. CDR3 nucleotides: TGTGCCAGCAGCGCCGGGACAGGCGATCATGGCTACACCTTC. This chain uses TRBV5-4 with TRBJ1-2; 8 nucleotides align to TRBD1. The J segment lost 6 bases and the V segment lost 4 bases, leaving 8 bases of the junction unmatched. The germline gives CDR1 SGHNT, CDR2 YYREEE (reference sequence). CDR3 size: 14 residues.

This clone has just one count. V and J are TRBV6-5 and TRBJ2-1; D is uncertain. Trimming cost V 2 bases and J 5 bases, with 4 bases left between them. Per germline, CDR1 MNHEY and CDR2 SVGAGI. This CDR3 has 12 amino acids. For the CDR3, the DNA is TGTGCCAGCAGTTACACAGACAATGAGCAGTTCTTC. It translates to CASSYTDNEQFF.

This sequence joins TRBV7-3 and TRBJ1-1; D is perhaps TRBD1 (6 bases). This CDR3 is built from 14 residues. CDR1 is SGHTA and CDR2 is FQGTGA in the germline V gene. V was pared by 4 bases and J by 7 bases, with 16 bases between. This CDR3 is CASSSFGGQSEAFF. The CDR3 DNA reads TGTGCCAGCAGCTCATTCGGGGGGCAGAGTGAAGCTTTCTTT.

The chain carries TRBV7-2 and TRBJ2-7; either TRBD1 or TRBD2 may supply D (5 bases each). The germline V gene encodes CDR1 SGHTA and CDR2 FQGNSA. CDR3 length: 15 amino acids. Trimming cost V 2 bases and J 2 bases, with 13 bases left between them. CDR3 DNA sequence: TGTGCCAGCAGCTTAAGAGGGGAGAGGGCCTACGAGCAGTACTTC. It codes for CASSLRGERAYEQYF.

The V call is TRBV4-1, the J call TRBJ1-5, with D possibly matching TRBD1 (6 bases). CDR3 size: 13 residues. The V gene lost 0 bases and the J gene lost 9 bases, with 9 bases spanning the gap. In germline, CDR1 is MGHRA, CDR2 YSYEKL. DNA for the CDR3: TGCGCCAGCAGCCAAGAAGGGGGGTGGCCCCAGCATTTT. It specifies CASSQEGGWPQHF.

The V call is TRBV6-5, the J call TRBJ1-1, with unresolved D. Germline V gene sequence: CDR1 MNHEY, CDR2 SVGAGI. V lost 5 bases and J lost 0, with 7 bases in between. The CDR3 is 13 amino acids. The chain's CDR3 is CASSRPMNTEAFF. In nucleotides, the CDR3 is TGTGCCAGCAGTCGACCCATGAACACTGAAGCTTTCTTT.

In DNA form, the CDR3 reads TGCGCCAGCAGCCTAGCGCGGGACGGAGGGGACGAGCAGTACTTC. Its translation is CASSLARDGGDEQYF. The chain joins TRBV5-1 to TRBJ2-7; a weak D match, TRBD2 (6 bases). CDR3 length equals 15 residues. Per germline, CDR1 SGHRS and CDR2 YFSETQ. V gave up 4 bases and J gave up 5 bases, with 19 bases separating them.

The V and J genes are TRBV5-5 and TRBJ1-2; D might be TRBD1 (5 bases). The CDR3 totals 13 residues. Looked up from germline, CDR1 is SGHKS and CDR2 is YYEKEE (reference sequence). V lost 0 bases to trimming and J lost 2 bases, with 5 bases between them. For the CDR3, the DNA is TGTGCCAGCAGCTTGGACAGGAACTATGGCTACACCTTC. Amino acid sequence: CASSLDRNYGYTF.

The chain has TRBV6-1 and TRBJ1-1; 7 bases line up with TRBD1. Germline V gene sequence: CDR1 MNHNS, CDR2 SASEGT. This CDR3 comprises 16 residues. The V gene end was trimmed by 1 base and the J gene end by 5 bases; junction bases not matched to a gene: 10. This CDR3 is CASSEGDRVVRTEAFF. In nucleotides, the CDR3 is TGTGCCAGCAGTGAAGGAGACAGGGTTGTACGGACTGAAGCTTTCTTT.

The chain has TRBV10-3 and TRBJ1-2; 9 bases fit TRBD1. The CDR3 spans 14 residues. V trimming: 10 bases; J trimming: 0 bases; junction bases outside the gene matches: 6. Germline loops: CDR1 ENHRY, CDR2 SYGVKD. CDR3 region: CATRTGGSNYGYTF. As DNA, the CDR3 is TGTGCCACTAGAACAGGGGGCTCTAACTATGGCTACACCTTC.

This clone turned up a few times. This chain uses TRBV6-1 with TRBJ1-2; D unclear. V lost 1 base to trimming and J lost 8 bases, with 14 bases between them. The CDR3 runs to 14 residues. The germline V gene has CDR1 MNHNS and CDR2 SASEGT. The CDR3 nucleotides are TGTGCCAGCAGTGAAGGGCCTAATTACGGGGGCTACACCTTC. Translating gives CASSEGPNYGGYTF.

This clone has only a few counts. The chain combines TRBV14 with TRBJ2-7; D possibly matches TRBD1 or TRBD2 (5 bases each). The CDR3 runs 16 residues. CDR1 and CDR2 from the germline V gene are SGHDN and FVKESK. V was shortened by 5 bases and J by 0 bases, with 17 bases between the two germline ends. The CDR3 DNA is TGTGCCAGCAGCGCAGCAGGACGGGGCGTCTCCTACGAGCAGTACTTC. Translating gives CASSAAGRGVSYEQYF.

CDR3: CAWDRRVAGVGEQYF. The CDR3 nucleotides read TGTGCCTGGGACCGCAGGGTTGCCGGGGTAGGCGAGCAGTACTTC. This rearrangement joins TRBV30 to TRBJ2-7; tentatively, D is TRBD1 or TRBD2 (5 bases each). Per germline, CDR1 GTSNPN and CDR2 SVGIG (reference sequence). The CDR3 has 15 residues. V was trimmed by 5 bases and J by 6 bases, leaving 23 bases between them.

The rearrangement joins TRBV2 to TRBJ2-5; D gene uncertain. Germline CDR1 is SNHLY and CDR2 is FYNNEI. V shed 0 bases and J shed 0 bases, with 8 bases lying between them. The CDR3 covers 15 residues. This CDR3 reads CASSEAIAYQETQYF. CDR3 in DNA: TGTGCCAGCAGTGAAGCAATTGCGTACCAAGAGACCCAGTACTTC.